Listed here are 5 T cell receptor beta chains from one sample, sequenced in a study of vaccination effects on CD4 cells after COVID-19. Repertoires were generated with immunoSEQ multiplex PCR, while TCRdb's copy carries only in-frame clones and drops some. The table has around 45,000 clones, roughly four fifths seen once. Their antigens remain unidentified. Sequencing followed a ViraFEST assay step that expanded antigen-specific CD4+ T cells with viral peptide pools. Once cultured for nine to ten days, the cells underwent separation to obtain CD4+ T cells. Prior SARS-CoV-2 infection was absent in the vaccine recipients, as shown by negative nucleocapsid antibodies. Specimen: CD4+ T cells from PBMCs cultured with SARS-CoV-2 spike peptides, collected before COVID-19 vaccination. These receptors came from a human donor who received a COVID-19 vaccine.

CDR3 loop: CASSPRTPNTGELFF. The DNA of the CDR3 is TGTGCCAGCTCACCTCGGACACCGAACACCGGGGAGCTGTTTTTT. V gene TRBV18 combines with J gene TRBJ2-2; maybe TRBD1 (5 bases). The CDR3 has 15 amino acids. Trimming took 3 bases from V and 0 from J, leaving 8 bases between them. Germline CDR1 KGHSH, CDR2 LQKENI.

This clone was seen once. The CDR3 region is CASSQGRGGFYNEQFF. CDR3 DNA: TGTGCCAGCAGCCAAGGGCGGGGGGGCTTCTACAATGAGCAGTTCTTC. J is TRBJ2-1 and V is TRBV4-2; 9 nucleotides agree with TRBD2. Germline V lookup: CDR1 LGHNA, CDR2 YNFKEQ. Trimming removed 1 base from V and 3 bases from J; junction bases left unmatched: 4. The CDR3 sequence is 16 residues long.

The chain is built from TRBV4-1 and TRBJ2-2; 10 nucleotides match TRBD2. The V segment lost 4 bases and the J segment 4 bases; nucleotides outside the gene matches: 6. This CDR3 is 16 amino acids long. From germline, CDR1 is MGHRA and CDR2 YSYEKL. The CDR3 protein is CASSPRTSGGTGELFF. The CDR3 coding sequence is TGCGCCAGCAGCCCCCGGACTAGCGGCGGCACCGGGGAGCTGTTTTTT.

The chain employs TRBV6-2 or TRBV6-3 and TRBJ2-1, with TRBD1 identical over 7 bases. The CDR3 is 15 residues long. From germline, CDR1 is MNHEY and CDR2 SVGEGT. Trimming removed 6 bases from V and 0 bases from J; junction bases left unmatched: 5. CDR3: CASSRPGGSYNEQFF. The CDR3 DNA reads as TGTGCCAGCAGCCGTCCAGGGGGCTCCTACAATGAGCAGTTCTTC.

This sequence joins TRBV5-1 and TRBJ2-3, with 8 bases fitting TRBD2. Germline trimming cut 4 bases from V and 2 bases from J; bases unmatched to any gene: 6. The CDR3 has 15 amino acids. CDR1 SGHRS and CDR2 YFSETQ come from the germline V gene. CDR3: CASSQLAGHTDTQYF. The CDR3 DNA follows: TGCGCCAGCAGCCAATTAGCGGGGCACACAGATACGCAGTATTTT.